This T cell receptor (beta chain) derives from a study of blood T cell repertoires in COVID-19. Study information: Some COVID-19 samples were acute and others convalescent; all came from the United States, Italy and Spain. T cells, B-cell-depleted T cells, or PBMCs supplied cDNA or gDNA.

Germline lookup yields CDR1 SNHLY and CDR2 FYNNEI. The V end was cut by 6 bases, the J end by 2 bases, with 14 bases between. There are 15 residues in the CDR3. In the original processing: How many nucleated cells were present was estimated from reference gene primer amplification. Clones were sequenced by immunoSEQ multiplex PCR, and TCRdb holds only the in-frame ones, with some missing. Clonal size and the V and J genes are those of that table, whereas D and trimming came from the DNA. This table has tens of thousands of clones, around nine tenths appearing once. This TCR came from a man aged 55-75 years with acute or convalescent COVID-19. J is TRBJ1-5 and V is TRBV2; tentatively, D is TRBD1 (5 bases). Material: peripheral blood. The CDR3 reads CASSRRGVGNQPQHF. The CDR3 region has the DNA TGTGCCAGCAGCCGACGGGGGGTGGGCAATCAGCCCCAGCATTTT.